Below are 8 T cell receptor beta chains sequenced from a single sample in a study of T cell changes during pregnancy in multiple sclerosis. Clones were sequenced by immunoSEQ multiplex PCR, and TCRdb holds only the in-frame ones, with some missing. This repertoire shows tens of thousands of clones, more than 85% found once; its top ten account for roughly 7.2%. The sequencing used CD8+ T cells from peripheral blood mononuclear cells, collected in the third trimester of pregnancy. All receptors derive from a female donor with multiple sclerosis, enrolled in a pregnancy study.

This clone was counted a single time. One end of the junction does not line up with germline, which may come from a read error. The V call is TRBV4-1, the J call TRBJ1-1; D is unresolved. The CDR3 is 10 residues long. Per germline, CDR1 MGHRA and CDR2 YSYEKL. This CDR3 is CASSQETFSF. The CDR3 DNA follows: TGCGCCAGCAGCCAGGAGACCTTTTCCTTT.

This clone occurred once. This chain joins TRBV27 and TRBJ2-3; TRBD2 agrees at 12 bases. The CDR3 loop spans 19 amino acids. Germline V gene lookup returns CDR1 MNHEY and CDR2 SMNVEV (reference sequence). Unmatched junction bases numbered 13, after V lost 6 bases and J lost 0 bases. CDR3 nucleotide sequence: TGTGCCAGCAGCCACAGGACTAGCGGGGAGGGGGCTAGCACAGATACGCAGTATTTT. Translating gives CASSHRTSGEGASTDTQYF.

V gene TRBV6-5 combines with J gene TRBJ2-3; D uncertain. This CDR3 comprises 14 residues. Germline CDR1 reads MNHEY; CDR2 reads SVGAGI. V lost 8 bases to trimming and J lost 4 bases, with 16 bases between them. CDR3 in amino acids: CASASRMSADTQYF. The CDR3, as DNA: TGTGCCAGCGCAAGTCGCATGAGCGCAGATACGCAGTATTTT.

Concerning this clone: Compared with germline, one end of the junction differs, possibly owing to a read error. The chain recombines TRBV6-6 with TRBJ2-7; no clear D gene. The CDR3 consists of 11 residues. Looked up from germline, CDR1 is MNHNY and CDR2 is SVGAGI (reference sequence). As DNA, the CDR3 is TGTGCCAGCAGTCACTCCTACGAGCAGTACTTC. Translation: CASSHSYEQYF.

The chain combines TRBV5-4 with TRBJ1-1; D is unclear. The CDR3 contains 14 residues. The V end lost 4 bases, the J end lost 7 bases, and 17 bases lay between the germline ends. The germline gives CDR1 SGHNT, CDR2 YYREEE (reference sequence). The CDR3 nucleotides are TGTGCCAGCAGCCAAAAGGCCGGGTTGAGTGAAGCTTTCTTT. This sequence encodes CASSQKAGLSEAFF.

This rearrangement joins TRBV7-9 to TRBJ1-1; D gene unclear. Germline V CDR1 and CDR2: SEHNR, FQNEAQ (reference sequence). The CDR3 consists of 12 residues. V gave up 5 bases and J gave up 2 bases, with 6 bases separating them. The CDR3 bases are TGTGCCAGCAGCGTGCTAAACACTGAAGCTTTCTTT. It encodes CASSVLNTEAFF.

This clone was seen only once. This chain uses TRBV5-4 with TRBJ2-6; D is perhaps TRBD2 (5 bases). This CDR3 spans 20 amino acids. Per germline, CDR1 SGHNT and CDR2 YYREEE (reference sequence). The V end was cut by 1 base, the J end by 0 bases, with 20 bases between. CDR3: CASSLLGLDSINSGANVLTF. CDR3 DNA sequence: TGTGCCAGCAGCTTGTTGGGGTTGGACTCAATAAACTCTGGGGCCAACGTCCTGACTTTC.

The chain has TRBV28 and TRBJ2-3; 9 nucleotides line up with TRBD1. This CDR3 is built from 14 residues. Germline trimming cut 6 bases from V and 6 bases from J; bases unmatched to any gene: 7. Germline V lookup: CDR1 MDHEN, CDR2 SYDVKM. CDR3 in amino acids: CASSLDRGADTQYF. The DNA of the CDR3 is TGTGCCAGCAGCCTGGACAGGGGAGCCGATACGCAGTATTTT. The full variable domain, completed using reference TRBV28 and TRBJ2-3, is DVKVTQSSRYLVKRTGEKVFLECVQDMDHENMFWYRQDPGLGLRLIYFSYDVKMKEKGDIPEGYSVSREKKERFSLILESASTNQTSMYLCASSLDRGADTQYFGPGTRLTVL.